This TCR beta chain was captured by sequencing in a study of graft-versus-host responses after intestinal transplantation. Study overall: All recipients were given anti-thymocyte globulin induction, and tacrolimus and steroids were then administered for about three years. Broader study findings: Early post-transplant declines in HvG were associated with peak levels of circulating GvH clones. The presence of high graft-versus-host to host-versus-graft clonal ratios in allografts characterized patients with graft-donor T cell macrochimerism. GvH clones turned up in recipient marrow; some had shown up first in ileum or blood.

Concerning this clone: The antigen remains unidentified.

Graft-derived tissue was subjected to processing to liberate intraepithelial and lamina propria lymphocytes. The CDR3 is 15 residues long. Germline CDR1 is MNHEY and CDR2 is SVGAGI. Trimming shortened V by 2 bases and J by 1 base, and 11 bases separated the two germline ends. Clones were read by immunoSEQ multiplex PCR, and TCRdb kept only the in-frame ones, dropping some. This table has some 3,500 clones, over 60% appearing once. The genes are TRBV6-5 and TRBJ1-1; no reliable D call. This TCR was recovered from a human patient who received an intestinal transplant, so some T cells may come from the graft donor. The source was ileum tissue, collected roughly 18 and 21 days after intestinal transplantation. DNA of the CDR3: TGTGCCAGCAGTTACACGGGCGGATCGAACACTGAAGCTTTCTTT. As protein: CASSYTGGSNTEAFF.